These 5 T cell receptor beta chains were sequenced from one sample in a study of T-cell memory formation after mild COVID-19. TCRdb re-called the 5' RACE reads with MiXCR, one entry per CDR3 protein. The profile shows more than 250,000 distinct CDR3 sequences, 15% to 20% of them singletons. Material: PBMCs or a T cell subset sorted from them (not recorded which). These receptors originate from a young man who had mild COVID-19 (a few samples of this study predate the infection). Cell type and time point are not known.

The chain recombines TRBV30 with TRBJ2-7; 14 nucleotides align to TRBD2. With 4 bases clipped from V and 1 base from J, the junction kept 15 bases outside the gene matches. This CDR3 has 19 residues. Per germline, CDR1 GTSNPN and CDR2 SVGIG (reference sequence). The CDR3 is CAWKTREGTSGGKSYEQYV. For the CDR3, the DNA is TGTGCCTGGAAAACCCGGGAGGGGACTAGCGGGGGCAAATCCTACGAGCAGTACGTC.

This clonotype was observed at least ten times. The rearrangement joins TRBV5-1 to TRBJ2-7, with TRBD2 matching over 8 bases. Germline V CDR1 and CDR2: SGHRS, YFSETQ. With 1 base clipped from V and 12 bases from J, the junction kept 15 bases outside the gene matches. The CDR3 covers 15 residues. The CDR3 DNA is TGCGCCAGCAGCTTGCCCTCGGGAGGGGGAGATCGTTTGTACTTC. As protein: CASSLPSGGGDRLYF.

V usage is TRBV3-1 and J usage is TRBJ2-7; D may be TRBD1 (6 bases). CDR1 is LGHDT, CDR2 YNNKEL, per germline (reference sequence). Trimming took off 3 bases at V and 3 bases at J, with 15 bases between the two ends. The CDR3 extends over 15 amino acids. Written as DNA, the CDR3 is TGTGCCAGCAGCCAGATGCCGGGACAATACTACGAGCAGTACTTC. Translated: CASSQMPGQYYEQYF.

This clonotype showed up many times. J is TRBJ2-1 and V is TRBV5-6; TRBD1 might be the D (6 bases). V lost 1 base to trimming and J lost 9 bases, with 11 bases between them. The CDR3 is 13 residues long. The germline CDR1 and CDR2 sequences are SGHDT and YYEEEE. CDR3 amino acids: CASSLTGWVEQFF. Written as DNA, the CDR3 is TGTGCCAGCAGCTTGACAGGGTGGGTTGAGCAGTTCTTC.

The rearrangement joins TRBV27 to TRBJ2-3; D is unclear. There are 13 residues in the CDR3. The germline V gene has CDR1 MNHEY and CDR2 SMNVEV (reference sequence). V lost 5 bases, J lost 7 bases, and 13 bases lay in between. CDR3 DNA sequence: TGTGCCAGCAGTCAAGCAACTGGAAATACGCAGTATTTT. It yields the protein CASSQATGNTQYF.